A selection of T cell receptor beta chains follows, all from one sample in a study of cytomegalovirus exposure and HLA in healthy donors. Clones were read by immunoSEQ multiplex PCR, and TCRdb kept only the in-frame ones, dropping some. The table includes some 120,000 clones, more than 65% detected once. Sequenced: PBMCs. The origin of the receptors is a human donor in good health. The CDR3 runs from the conserved cysteine through the conserved F or W. A D gene is named only where the DNA matches it firmly. Clone size appears in some rows only: once, few, many, or a class for an expanded clone.

clone size	J gene	D gene	V gene	CDR3 protein	CDR3 DNA
few	TRBJ2-3	NA	TRBV19	CASSIYGLPTDTQYF	TGTGCCAGTAGTATTTACGGACTACCCACAGATACGCAGTATTTT
NA	TRBJ1-2	TRBD1	TRBV10-3	CATTGGSGYGYTF	TGTGCCACTACAGGGGGCTCAGGCTATGGCTACACCTTC
few	TRBJ1-2	NA	TRBV6-6	CASTRGEGYGYTF	TGTGCCAGCACCCGGGGAGAGGGCTATGGCTACACCTTC
few	TRBJ2-5	TRBD2	TRBV11-3	CASSPPGLGETQYF	TGTGCCAGCAGCCCCCCGGGACTAGGAGAGACCCAGTACTTC
NA	TRBJ1-2	TRBD1	TRBV19	CASSIRTGLNYGYTF	TGTGCCAGTAGTATAAGGACAGGGTTGAACTATGGCTACACCTTC
NA	TRBJ2-5	NA	TRBV7-8	CASSRYQETQYF	TGTGCCAGCAGCCGGTACCAAGAGACCCAGTACTTC
few	TRBJ2-7	NA	TRBV14	CASSTRQQVQEQYF	TGTGCCAGCAGCACCCGCCAACAGGTTCAGGAGCAGTACTTC
NA	TRBJ1-1	NA	TRBV6-5	CASSYLNRVSNTEAFF	TGTGCCAGCAGTTACTTGAACAGGGTTTCGAACACTGAAGCTTTCTTT
NA	TRBJ2-4	NA	TRBV19	CASSIDFVLDLAKNIQYF	TGTGCCAGTAGTATAGACTTTGTCCTGGACTTAGCCAAAAACATTCAGTACTTC
NA	TRBJ2-5	NA	TRBV9	CASSVDATSGETQYF	TGTGCCAGCAGCGTAGACGCGACTAGTGGAGAGACCCAGTACTTC
NA	TRBJ2-7	NA	TRBV7-9	CSSSPSYEQYF	TGTTCCAGCAGCCCGTCCTACGAGCAGTACTTC
once	TRBJ2-5	NA	TRBV6-5	CASSYSGAARSETQYF	TGTGCCAGCAGTTACTCGGGGGCCGCGAGGTCTGAGACCCAGTACTTC
NA	TRBJ1-1	NA	TRBV28	CASFQGVHTEAFF	TGTGCCAGCTTCCAAGGGGTACACACTGAAGCTTTCTTT
NA	TRBJ2-3	TRBD2	TRBV14	CASSQESGRHTSTDTQYF	TGTGCCAGCAGCCAGGAGAGCGGGAGGCATACTAGCACAGATACGCAGTATTTT
NA	TRBJ2-2	NA	TRBV9	CASSVEGAAGELFF	TGTGCCAGCAGCGTAGAAGGGGCCGCCGGGGAGCTGTTTTTT